The rows below give T cell receptor beta chains drawn from one sample of a study of cytotoxic CD8 clonotypes in ibrutinib-treated CLL. Method: immunoSEQ multiplex PCR; TCRdb's copy keeps in-frame clones and lacks some. The table shows a few hundred thousand clones, with 60% to 80% occurring only once. This specimen was PBMCs, taken after 36 months of ibrutinib treatment. Receptors originate from a human donor with chronic lymphocytic leukemia. Both conserved end residues are part of each CDR3. The D gene is left open where the match is weak. A row's size may be missing; if present it is once, few, many or a size class.

V	size	D	length	J	CDR3	DNA
TRBV9	few	.	16	TRBJ2-2	CASSVDPQGHTGELFF	TGTGCCAGCAGCGTAGACCCACAAGGTCACACCGGGGAGCTGTTTTTT
TRBV11-2	.	.	15	TRBJ2-1	CASSLETRGENEQFF	TGTGCCAGCAGCTTAGAGACCAGGGGGGAGAATGAGCAGTTCTTC
TRBV13	.	TRBD1	14	TRBJ2-5	CASSFRDSQETQYF	TGTGCCAGCAGCTTCAGGGACAGCCAAGAGACCCAGTACTTC
TRBV5-1	.	TRBD1	14	TRBJ1-6	CASSLDRVDSPLHF	TGCGCCAGCAGCTTAGACAGGGTAGATTCACCCCTCCACTTT
TRBV6-6	.	.	13	TRBJ2-7	CASSPLGWFEQYF	TGTGCCAGCAGTCCCCTCGGGTGGTTTGAGCAGTACTTC
TRBV6-6	.	.	12	TRBJ2-2	CASMGVTGELFF	TGTGCCAGCATGGGCGTCACCGGGGAGCTGTTTTTT
TRBV28	.	.	15	TRBJ2-7	CASRRVAKGIYEQYF	TGTGCCAGCAGACGGGTCGCGAAGGGGATCTACGAGCAGTACTTC
TRBV5-1	.	.	13	TRBJ2-7	CASSLGGTGEQYF	TGCGCCAGCAGCTTGGGTGGCACGGGAGAGCAGTACTTC
TRBV6-1	.	.	13	TRBJ2-7	CASRRQQGSEQYF	TGTGCCAGCAGGCGACAGCAGGGGAGCGAGCAGTACTTC
TRBV4-1	.	.	16	TRBJ1-5	CASSQDLGHSNQPQHF	TGCGCCAGCAGCCAAGATTTGGGCCATAGCAATCAGCCCCAGCATTTT
TRBV18	.	.	16	TRBJ1-3	CASSPFAGRRFPTIYF	TGTGCCAGCTCACCATTCGCGGGACGGCGGTTTCCCACCATATATTTT
TRBV10-3	many	.	16	TRBJ2-2	CAISATREAHTGELFF	TGTGCCATCAGTGCGACGAGGGAGGCCCACACCGGGGAGCTGTTTTTT
TRBV7-9	.	.	12	TRBJ2-5	CASSLTGKTQYF	TGTGCCAGCAGCTTAACCGGCAAGACTCAGTACTTC
TRBV7-3	.	.	13	TRBJ2-5	CASSFHQQETQYF	TGTGCCAGCAGCTTTCACCAACAAGAGACCCAGTACTTC
TRBV11-1	.	TRBD1	15	TRBJ2-7	CASSLALGQGSEQYF	TGTGCCAGCAGCTTAGCGTTGGGACAGGGTTCCGAGCAGTACTTC
TRBV10-2	.	.	14	TRBJ2-1	CASSDLGPDNEQFF	TGCGCCAGCAGTGACCTCGGGCCTGACAATGAGCAGTTCTTC
TRBV5-1	.	TRBD1	14	TRBJ2-3	CASSLQGAVDTQYF	TGCGCCAGCAGCTTACAGGGGGCGGTGGATACGCAGTATTTT
TRBV6-5	once	.	15	TRBJ1-5	CASSYDGGSGQPQHF	TGTGCCAGCAGCTACGACGGAGGATCAGGGCAGCCCCAGCATTTT
TRBV23-1	.	TRBD2	15	TRBJ2-7	CASSRFGTSEHEQYF	TGCGCCAGCAGTCGATTCGGGACTAGCGAGCACGAGCAGTACTTC
TRBV2	.	TRBD2	12	TRBJ2-1	CASSRTSVQQFF	TGTGCCAGCAGTCGGACTAGCGTGCAGCAGTTCTTC
TRBV15	.	.	21	TRBJ1-3	CATSRTYLSDLYKSSGNTIYF	TGTGCCACCAGCAGAACCTACCTTTCGGACCTCTATAAGTCCTCTGGAAACACCATATATTTT
TRBV5-4	.	.	15	TRBJ1-2	CASSRAGGADYGYTF	TGTGCCAGCAGCCGAGCGGGGGGGGCGGACTATGGCTACACCTTC
TRBV19	.	.	15	TRBJ1-2	CASSIRRRDAYGYTF	TGTGCCAGTAGTATAAGAAGGCGGGACGCCTATGGCTACACCTTC
TRBV5-1	.	.	14	TRBJ1-2	CASSLAGGSGGYTF	TGCGCCAGCAGCTTGGCCGGGGGATCAGGTGGCTACACCTTC
TRBV7-2	.	TRBD1	15	TRBJ2-6	CASSFRTGYRTVLTF	TGTGCCAGCAGCTTCCGGACAGGGTATCGTACCGTCCTGACTTTC
TRBV5-1	.	.	15	TRBJ1-1	CASSLVGSLNTEAFF	TGCGCCAGCAGCTTGGTGGGCAGTTTGAACACTGAAGCTTTCTTT
TRBV14	.	.	12	TRBJ2-7	CASSPGSYEQYF	TGTGCCAGCAGCCCCGGGAGCTACGAGCAGTACTTC
TRBV2	.	.	12	TRBJ2-7	CASSDSGYEQYF	TGTGCCAGCAGTGACTCCGGGTACGAGCAGTACTTC
TRBV7-8	once	.	14	TRBJ2-5	CASSFTRQEETQYF	TGTGCCAGCAGCTTTACTCGACAGGAAGAGACCCAGTACTTC
TRBV4-1	.	.	16	TRBJ1-2	CASSQDRYGSNYGYTF	TGCGCCAGCAGCCAAGATAGATACGGCAGTAACTATGGCTACACCTTC
TRBV11-2	few	TRBD1	13	TRBJ2-7	CASSYRQGYEQYF	TGTGCCAGCAGCTACCGACAGGGCTACGAGCAGTACTTC
TRBV5-6	.	TRBD1	16	TRBJ1-2	CASSLGTPGGNYGYTF	TGTGCCAGCAGCTTGGGGACACCAGGGGGTAACTATGGCTACACCTTC
TRBV9	.	.	11	TRBJ1-1	CASSGRTEAFF	TGTGCCAGCAGCGGACGCACTGAAGCTTTCTTT
TRBV18	.	.	15	TRBJ2-5	CASSPSLASQETQYF	TGTGCCAGCTCACCCTCCCTAGCGTCCCAAGAGACCCAGTACTTC
TRBV4-1	.	.	16	TRBJ1-2	CASSQDLDRDTYGYTF	TGCGCCAGCAGCCAAGATTTAGACAGAGACACCTATGGCTACACCTTC
TRBV2	few	.	15	TRBJ1-1	CASNGDPREVAEAFF	TGTGCCAGCAACGGGGACCCCAGGGAAGTGGCTGAAGCTTTCTTT
TRBV5-1	.	.	17	TRBJ1-1	CASSLTGWGESNTEAFF	TGCGCCAGCAGCTTGACAGGGTGGGGAGAATCGAACACTGAAGCTTTCTTT
TRBV4-1	once	TRBD1	15	TRBJ1-2	CASSQVQDRGYGYTF	TGCGCCAGCAGCCAAGTCCAGGACAGGGGATATGGCTACACCTTC
TRBV4-2	.	TRBD1	16	TRBJ2-7	CASSQVSDRASYEQYF	TGTGCCAGCAGCCAAGTATCGGACAGGGCCTCCTACGAGCAGTACTTC
TRBV7-2	.	.	15	TRBJ2-3	CASSTKRAPGDTQYF	TGTGCCAGCAGCACGAAGAGGGCCCCGGGAGATACGCAGTATTTT
TRBV27	.	TRBD1	19	TRBJ1-2	CASSQSSYSGGDPNYGYTF	TGTGCCAGCAGCCAATCATCTTACTCAGGGGGCGATCCTAACTATGGCTACACCTTC
TRBV10-1	.	.	14	TRBJ2-7	CASSEWQGSYEQYF	TGCGCCAGCAGTGAGTGGCAGGGTTCCTACGAGCAGTACTTC